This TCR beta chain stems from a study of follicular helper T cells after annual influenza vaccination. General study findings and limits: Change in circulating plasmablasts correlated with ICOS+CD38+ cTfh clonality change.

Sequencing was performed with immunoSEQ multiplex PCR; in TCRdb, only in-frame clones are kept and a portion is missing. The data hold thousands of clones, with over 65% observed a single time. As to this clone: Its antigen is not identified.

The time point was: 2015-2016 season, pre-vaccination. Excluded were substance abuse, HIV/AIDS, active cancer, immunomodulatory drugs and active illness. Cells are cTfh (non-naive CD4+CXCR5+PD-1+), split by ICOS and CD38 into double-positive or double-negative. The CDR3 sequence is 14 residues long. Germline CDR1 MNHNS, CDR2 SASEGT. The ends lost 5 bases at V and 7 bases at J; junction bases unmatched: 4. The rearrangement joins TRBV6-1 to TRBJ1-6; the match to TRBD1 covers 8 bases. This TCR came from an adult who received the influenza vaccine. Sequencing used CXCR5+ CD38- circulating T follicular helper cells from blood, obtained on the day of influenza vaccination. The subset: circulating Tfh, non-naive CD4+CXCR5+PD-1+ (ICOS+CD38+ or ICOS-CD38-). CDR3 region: CASSLGQGNSPLHF. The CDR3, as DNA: TGTGCCAGCAGTCTTGGACAGGGAAATTCACCCCTCCACTTT.